Following are 4 T cell receptor beta chains from one sample sequenced in a study of human T cells and chemical hapten exposure. TCRdb re-analysed the RACE reads in MiXCR, keeping a single row per CDR3 protein. The sample has around 110,000 distinct CDR3 sequences; approximately 11% are singletons. Specified time point: patch test 3, about 24 weeks after DPC sensitization. Treatment denoted: therapeutic diphenylcyclopropenone sensitization with weekly scalp DPC. The sample here was whole blood, taken in connection with sensitization to the hapten diphenylcyclopropenone (DPC). These receptors came from a woman between 50 and 59 years old with alopecia areata. Some clones in this sample may be carry-over from other donors' samples.

This clonotype was seen more than once but under ten times. This sequence joins TRBV12-3 or TRBV12-4 and TRBJ1-2; TRBD1 aligns across 9 bases. The V gene end was trimmed by 7 bases and the J gene end by 6 bases; junction bases not matched to a gene: 12. The CDR3 is made up of 15 amino acids. The chain's CDR3 is CASTLRDRVFDGYTF. CDR3 coding DNA: TGTGCCAGCACCTTACGGGACAGGGTTTTCGATGGCTACACCTTC.

This clonotype was counted ten times or more. This chain links TRBV29-1 with TRBJ2-7, with D possibly matching TRBD1 (5 bases). The CDR3 totals 11 residues. V dropped 7 bases and J dropped 1 base, with 8 bases sitting between them. The germline V gene encodes CDR1 SQVTM and CDR2 ANQGSEA. The DNA of the CDR3 is TGCAGCGCCACAGGTTCCTACGAGCAGTACTTC. It encodes CSATGSYEQYF.

The chain combines TRBV24-1 with TRBJ2-3, with TRBD2 identical over 10 bases. The V gene end was trimmed by 4 bases and the J gene end by 6 bases; junction bases not matched to a gene: 3. The length of the CDR3 is 14 residues. The germline gives CDR1 KGHDR, CDR2 SFDVKD. CDR3 sequence (DNA): TGTGCCACCAGTGAAGCGGGGGGGCTGGATACGCAGTATTTT. It yields the protein CATSEAGGLDTQYF.

The chain combines TRBV7-2 with TRBJ1-1, with 9 bases identical to TRBD1. The trim removed 4 bases at V and 1 base at J, leaving 7 bases unmatched. The germline gives CDR1 SGHTA, CDR2 FQGNSA. The CDR3 has 16 residues. CDR3 sequence: CASSSPWTGANTEAFF. The CDR3 coding sequence is TGTGCCAGCAGCTCCCCCTGGACAGGGGCGAACACTGAAGCTTTCTTT.